Each of the 30 T cell receptor beta chains below was sequenced from the same sample in a study of cytomegalovirus exposure and HLA in healthy donors. The study ran its PCR with 60 Vbeta and 13 Jbeta primers. Method: immunoSEQ multiplex PCR; TCRdb's copy keeps in-frame clones and lacks some. In all, the sample yields some 75,000 clones. The source material was PBMCs. The receptors were sampled from a boy younger than 18 in good health and CMV-seronegative.

The chain carries TRBV6-1 and TRBJ2-5; no firm D call. The CDR3 sequence is 14 residues long. With 1 base removed from V and 5 bases from J, the gap between germline ends came to 11 bases. Per germline, CDR1 MNHNS and CDR2 SASEGT. This CDR3 is CASSEGSGGETQYF. CDR3 in DNA: TGTGCCAGCAGTGAAGGCTCGGGTGGGGAGACCCAGTACTTC.

The chain employs TRBV6-5 and TRBJ1-3; 7 bases are a match to TRBD1. V trimming: 5 bases; J trimming: 11 bases; junction bases outside the gene matches: 9. CDR1 is MNHEY, CDR2 SVGAGI, per germline. The CDR3 is made up of 13 amino acids. CDR3 DNA sequence: TGTGCCAGCAGTCCTCATACAGGGGTAGCCATATATTTT. Translated: CASSPHTGVAIYF.

This chain links TRBV5-1 with TRBJ2-6, with D unresolved. V was trimmed by 0 bases and J by 0 bases, leaving 4 bases between them. Germline assignment: CDR1 SGHRS and CDR2 YFSETQ. This CDR3 spans 15 amino acids. CDR3 nucleotide sequence: TGCGCCAGCAGCTTGGAGAGCTCTGGGGCCAACGTCCTGACTTTC. Its translation is CASSLESSGANVLTF.

This chain joins TRBV6-1 and TRBJ1-4; tentative D call: TRBD1 (5 bases). Germline V lookup: CDR1 MNHNS, CDR2 SASEGT. Trimming left V 5 bases short and J 2 bases short, with 6 bases between. The CDR3 is 13 residues long. The CDR3 sequence: CASSRGTNEKLFF. In nucleotides, the CDR3 is TGTGCCAGCAGTCGGGGGACTAATGAAAAACTGTTTTTT.

The rearrangement joins TRBV7-9 to TRBJ1-5, with 8 positions matching TRBD1. The CDR3 totals 15 residues. In germline, CDR1 is SEHNR, CDR2 FQNEAQ (reference sequence). The V gene end was trimmed by 4 bases and the J gene end by 3 bases; junction bases not matched to a gene: 5. The CDR3 coding sequence is TGTGCCAGCAGCTCTACAGGGGGTTTCAATCAGCCCCAGCATTTT. This codes for CASSSTGGFNQPQHF.

The chain is built from TRBV5-6 and TRBJ1-6, with D tentatively TRBD1 (5 bases). Germline CDR1 reads SGHDT; CDR2 reads YYEEEE. Trimming pared 4 bases from V and 5 bases from J, leaving 16 bases between. This CDR3 comprises 16 residues. CDR3 region: CASSLNPGGDNSPLHF. The CDR3 region has the DNA TGTGCCAGCAGCCTAAACCCCGGGGGGGATAATTCACCCCTCCACTTT.

The chain has TRBV4-3 and TRBJ1-4; D is undetermined. Between the trimmed V and J ends, which lost 6 bases and 0 bases, there was a span of 5 bases. Germline V CDR1 and CDR2: LGHNA, YSLEER. The CDR3 totals 13 residues. As DNA, the CDR3 is TGCGCCAGCAGGGGAGCAACTAATGAAAAACTGTTTTTT. Residues: CASRGATNEKLFF.

Note on this clone: Distinct nucleotide sequences in the sample also encode this CDR3. The chain has TRBV9 and TRBJ2-5; 8 bases fit TRBD2. Germline CDR1 is SGDLS and CDR2 is YYNGEE. The CDR3 runs to 14 residues. With V trimmed by 3 bases and J by 1 base, 2 bases remained unmatched. This CDR3 is CASSGTSGQETQYF. CDR3 nucleotide sequence: TGTGCCAGCAGCGGAACTAGCGGCCAAGAGACCCAGTACTTC. The full variable domain, completed using reference TRBV9 and TRBJ2-5, is DSGVTQTPKHLITATGQRVTLRCSPRSGDLSVYWYQQSLDQGLQFLIQYYNGEERAKGNILERFSAQQFPDLHSELNLSSLELGDSALYFCASSGTSGQETQYFGPGTRLLVL.

A word on this clone: Within the sample, other DNA sequences also encode this same CDR3. The V call is TRBV19, the J call TRBJ1-6; D is perhaps TRBD1 (5 bases). Per germline, CDR1 LNHDA and CDR2 SQIVND (reference sequence). V lost 7 bases to trimming and J lost 6 bases, with 13 bases between them. The CDR3 extends over 14 amino acids. CDR3 protein: CASNLGGSNSPLHF. CDR3 bases: TGTGCCAGTAACCTCGGGGGGAGTAATTCACCCCTCCACTTT.

The CDR3 nucleotides are TGTGCCAGCAGTTACAGCGACGGGGTGCTCTATGGCTACACCTTC. It translates to CASSYSDGVLYGYTF. The rearrangement links TRBV6-5 to TRBJ1-2; D ambiguous. Trimming stripped 2 bases from V and 4 bases from J, with 14 bases between. Germline CDR1 and CDR2: MNHEY and SVGAGI. This CDR3 has 15 amino acids.

The V and J genes are TRBV25-1 and TRBJ2-1; D is possibly TRBD1 (6 bases). This CDR3 has 16 amino acids. Germline V gene sequence: CDR1 MGHDK, CDR2 SYGVNS. Trimming pared 3 bases from V and 9 bases from J, leaving 21 bases between. CDR3 protein: CASSDRGPFTPGEQFF. The CDR3 DNA reads as TGTGCCAGCAGTGACAGGGGCCCCTTCACCCCAGGTGAGCAGTTCTTC.

This rearrangement joins TRBV7-2 to TRBJ2-5; D perhaps matches TRBD1 (5 bases). Germline CDR1 and CDR2: SGHTA and FQGNSA. V shed 4 bases and J shed 5 bases, with 11 bases lying between them. The CDR3 has 13 amino acids. The CDR3 bases are TGTGCCAGCAGCTCCCAGGGCGTTGAGACCCAGTACTTC. Translated: CASSSQGVETQYF.

The V gene is TRBV6-1, the J gene TRBJ2-7, with D maybe TRBD2 (6 bases). The CDR3 runs 15 residues. Germline-derived CDR1 and CDR2 are MNHNS and SASEGT. V lost 2 bases, J lost 2 bases, and 13 bases lay in between. In nucleotides, the CDR3 is TGTGCCAGCAGTGAATCTTTGTGGGGGGCCTACGAGCAGTACTTC. Its protein is CASSESLWGAYEQYF.

The rearrangement links TRBV30 to TRBJ2-2; D is uncertain. With 0 bases removed from V and 0 bases from J, the gap between germline ends came to 20 bases. The germline gives CDR1 GTSNPN, CDR2 SVGIG (reference sequence). The CDR3 covers 19 residues. This CDR3 reads CAWSVSENLRWTNTGELFF. CDR3 in DNA: TGTGCCTGGAGTGTATCGGAGAATCTTCGCTGGACGAACACCGGGGAGCTGTTTTTT.

The chain links TRBV6-1 to TRBJ1-5, with a tentative D call TRBD1 (6 bases). This CDR3 contains 15 residues. The V and J ends lost 2 bases and 4 bases respectively, with 12 bases between them. Germline V gene data show CDR1 as MNHNS and CDR2 as SASEGT. As DNA, the CDR3 is TGTGCCAGCAGTGAAAGGACAGCCACTAATCAGCCCCAGCATTTT. This translates into CASSERTATNQPQHF.

The rearrangement uses TRBV19 and TRBJ1-1; 7 positions agree with TRBD1. This CDR3 is 14 amino acids long. Germline CDR1 reads LNHDA; CDR2 reads SQIVND (reference sequence). V shed 4 bases and J 5 bases; nucleotides not matched to a gene: 7. The CDR3: CASSKTGERTEAFF. CDR3 DNA: TGTGCCAGTAGTAAAACAGGGGAGAGGACTGAAGCTTTCTTT.

As for this clone: Other DNA sequences from this sample encode an identical CDR3 as well. The chain links TRBV29-1 to TRBJ1-1; D is perhaps TRBD1 (5 bases). V dropped 5 bases and J dropped 1 base, with 8 bases sitting between them. This CDR3 has 12 amino acids. Germline CDR1 and CDR2: SQVTM and ANQGSEA. In DNA, the CDR3 is TGCAGCGTTACCGACAGGAACACTGAAGCTTTCTTT. Its translation is CSVTDRNTEAFF.

The rearrangement links TRBV5-4 to TRBJ1-1; TRBD1 is a possible D gene (5 bases). The CDR3 loop spans 15 amino acids. The ends were cut back, 0 bases at V and 0 bases at J, with 9 bases in the middle. Germline CDR1 is SGHNT and CDR2 is YYREEE (reference sequence). DNA for the CDR3: TGTGCCAGCAGCTTGGGGGGCCGACTGAACACTGAAGCTTTCTTT. This encodes CASSLGGRLNTEAFF.

J is TRBJ2-6 and V is TRBV29-1; possible D gene TRBD2, 5 bases. The CDR3 loop spans 12 amino acids. From germline, CDR1 is SQVTM and CDR2 ANQGSEA. The germline V and J ends were trimmed by 2 bases and 10 bases, with 9 bases remaining between them. The CDR3 sequence is CSVEPGNNVLTF. CDR3 coding DNA: TGCAGCGTTGAACCGGGGAATAACGTCCTGACTTTC.

This chain links TRBV4-3 with TRBJ1-2; D is undetermined. Trimming took 2 bases from V and 7 from J, leaving 14 bases between them. Per germline, CDR1 LGHNA and CDR2 YSLEER. The CDR3 extends over 14 amino acids. The CDR3 region has the DNA TGCGCCAGCAGCCAATACGGCCGCGAGGCTGGCTACACCTTC. Amino acid sequence: CASSQYGREAGYTF.

This chain links TRBV9 with TRBJ2-1; 14 positions match TRBD2. The trim removed 4 bases at V and 6 bases at J, leaving 9 bases unmatched. Looked up from germline, CDR1 is SGDLS and CDR2 is YYNGEE. This CDR3 spans 17 amino acids. The CDR3 is CASSLSGTSGGLNEQFF. The CDR3 region has the DNA TGTGCCAGCAGCCTCTCCGGGACTAGCGGGGGACTCAATGAGCAGTTCTTC. Together with reference TRBV9 and TRBJ2-1, the CDR3 gives the full variable domain: DSGVTQTPKHLITATGQRVTLRCSPRSGDLSVYWYQQSLDQGLQFLIQYYNGEERAKGNILERFSAQQFPDLHSELNLSSLELGDSALYFCASSLSGTSGGLNEQFFGPGTRLTVL.

This chain links TRBV6-1 with TRBJ1-2; 10 bases are a match to TRBD1. Germline V gene data show CDR1 as MNHNS and CDR2 as SASEGT. CDR3 length equals 15 residues. Unmatched junction bases numbered 8, after V lost 6 bases and J lost 4 bases. CDR3 nucleotide sequence: TGTGCCAGCAGCGCCAGGACAGGGGGGGGCTATGGCTACACCTTC. Translating it yields CASSARTGGGYGYTF.

The gene calls are TRBV7-2 and TRBJ1-1, with 10 bases aligning to TRBD1. Trimming cost V 8 bases and J 3 bases; bases outside gene matches: 12. Per germline, CDR1 SGHTA and CDR2 FQGNSA. This CDR3 has 16 residues. CDR3 nucleotide sequence: TGTGCCAGCTACCTACCCGGGACAGGGGATCACACTGAAGCTTTCTTT. Protein product: CASYLPGTGDHTEAFF.

A word on this clone: Distinct nucleotide sequences in the sample also encode this CDR3. CDR3 bases: TGTGCCACCAGCAGGGACAGGACGGGGGAGACCCAGTACTTC. Amino acids: CATSRDRTGETQYF. The rearrangement uses TRBV15 and TRBJ2-5; 7 nucleotides line up with TRBD1. Germline V gene lookup returns CDR1 LNHNV and CDR2 YYDKDF (reference sequence). V gave up 3 bases and J gave up 5 bases; unmatched junction bases: 6. The CDR3 contains 14 residues.

The V call is TRBV9, the J call TRBJ1-1; TRBD1 is a possible D gene (6 bases). V was shortened by 2 bases and J by 3 bases, with 8 bases between the two germline ends. Germline CDR1 and CDR2: SGDLS and YYNGEE. CDR3 length equals 13 residues. CDR3 protein: CASSVKGDTEAFF. The CDR3, as DNA: TGTGCCAGCAGCGTGAAGGGGGACACTGAAGCTTTCTTT. The full variable domain, completed using reference TRBV9 and TRBJ1-1, is DSGVTQTPKHLITATGQRVTLRCSPRSGDLSVYWYQQSLDQGLQFLIQYYNGEERAKGNILERFSAQQFPDLHSELNLSSLELGDSALYFCASSVKGDTEAFFGQGTRLTVV.

The V gene is TRBV5-5, the J gene TRBJ2-6, with 10 nucleotides matching TRBD1. V gave up 5 bases and J gave up 4 bases; unmatched junction bases: 12. The CDR3 is made up of 18 amino acids. Looked up from germline, CDR1 is SGHKS and CDR2 is YYEKEE (reference sequence). In nucleotides, the CDR3 is TGTGCCAGCAGGCACGTACCCGGGACAGGGGTGGGGGCCAACGTCCTGACTTTC. Its protein is CASRHVPGTGVGANVLTF. Looking up the rest from reference TRBV5-5 and TRBJ2-6 gives the full variable domain: DAGVTQSPTHLIKTRGQQVTLRCSPISGHKSVSWYQQVLGQGPQFIFQYYEKEERGRGNFPDRFSARQFPNYSSELNVNALLLGDSALYLCASRHVPGTGVGANVLTFGAGSRLTVL.

This chain links TRBV6-5 with TRBJ1-2, with TRBD1 matching over 7 bases. The CDR3 is 16 amino acids. Looked up from germline, CDR1 is MNHEY and CDR2 is SVGAGI. The ends lost 4 bases at V and 3 bases at J; junction bases unmatched: 11. CDR3 region: CASSSGTASSYYGYTF. The CDR3, as DNA: TGTGCCAGCAGTTCTGGGACAGCCTCCTCTTACTATGGCTACACCTTC.

The chain joins TRBV27 to TRBJ1-5; 7 bases line up with TRBD1. The germline V gene encodes CDR1 MNHEY and CDR2 SMNVEV (reference sequence). Trimming at V came to 3 bases and at J to 2 bases, leaving 4 bases not matched to a gene. The CDR3 contains 15 residues. The CDR3 DNA follows: TGTGCCAGCAGTTTCTACGGACAGGGCAATCAGCCCCAGCATTTT. Translated: CASSFYGQGNQPQHF.

The chain couples TRBV7-7 to TRBJ2-5; 11 nucleotides agree with TRBD1. Germline V gives CDR1 SSHAT, CDR2 FNYEAQ (reference sequence). The CDR3 is 14 amino acids. Trimming removed 5 bases from V and 4 bases from J; junction bases left unmatched: 3. The CDR3 coding sequence is TGTGCCAGCAGCGTCGGGACAGGGGGAGAGACCCAGTACTTC. Translation gives CASSVGTGGETQYF.

V usage is TRBV19 and J usage is TRBJ1-1; 9 positions agree with TRBD1. In germline, CDR1 is LNHDA, CDR2 SQIVND (reference sequence). The V segment lost 7 bases and the J segment 5 bases; nucleotides outside the gene matches: 11. This CDR3 region has 15 residues. The CDR3 coding sequence is TGTGCCAGTACCCGGCCACAGGGGGCCGGGACTGAAGCTTTCTTT. Translation gives CASTRPQGAGTEAFF.